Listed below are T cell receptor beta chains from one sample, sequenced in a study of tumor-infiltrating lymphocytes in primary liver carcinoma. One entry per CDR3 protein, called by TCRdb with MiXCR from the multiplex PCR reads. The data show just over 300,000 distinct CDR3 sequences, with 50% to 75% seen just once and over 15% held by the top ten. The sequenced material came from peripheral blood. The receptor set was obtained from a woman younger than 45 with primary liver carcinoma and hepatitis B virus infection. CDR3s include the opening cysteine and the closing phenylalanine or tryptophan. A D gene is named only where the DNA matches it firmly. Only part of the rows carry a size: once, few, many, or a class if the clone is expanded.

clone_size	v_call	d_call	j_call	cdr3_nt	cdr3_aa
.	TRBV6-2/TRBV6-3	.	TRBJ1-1	TGTGCCAGCAGGCGTAACACTGAAGCTTCCTTT	CASRRNTEASF
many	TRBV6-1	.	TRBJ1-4	TGTGCCAGCAGCGCGGACTCCTCAGTCCTGTTTTTT	CASSADSSVLFF
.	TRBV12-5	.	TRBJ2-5	TGTGCTAGTGGTTGGTGTAGAGGGCAGGGGTACCAAGAGACCCAGTACTTC	CASGWCRGQGYQETQYF
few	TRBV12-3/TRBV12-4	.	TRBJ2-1	TGTGCCAGCAGTCAGGGACTCTGGCCGTGGCAGCAGTTCTTC	CASSQGLWPWQQFF
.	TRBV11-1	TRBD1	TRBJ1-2	TGTGCCGGCAGCTCCCTTTTCCAGGGACAGTATGGCTACACCTTC	CAGSSLFQGQYGYTF
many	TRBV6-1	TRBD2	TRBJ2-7	TGTGCCAGCAGTGAAGTTGGGACTAGCTTATACTACGAGCAGTACTTC	CASSEVGTSLYYEQYF
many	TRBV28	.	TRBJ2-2	TGTGCCAGCAGTTTCCTTGGGTCGGCCGGGGACACCGGGGAGCTGTTTTTT	CASSFLGSAGDTGELFF
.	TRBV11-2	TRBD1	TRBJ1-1	TGTGCCTGCAGCCCGACAGGGATGAACACTGAAGTTTTCTTT	CACSPTGMNTEVFF
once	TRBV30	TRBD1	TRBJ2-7	TGTGCCTGGAGCACCGGGACAGTTACCTACGAGCAGTACTTC	CAWSTGTVTYEQYF
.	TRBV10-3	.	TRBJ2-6	TGTGCCATCAGTGACAGCCCAGGGAGCTCTGGGGCCAACGTCCTGACTTTC	CAISDSPGSSGANVLTF
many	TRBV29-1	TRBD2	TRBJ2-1	TGCAGCGTCGCGTCCGCTAGCGGGAGACTCAATGAGCAGTTCTTC	CSVASASGRLNEQFF
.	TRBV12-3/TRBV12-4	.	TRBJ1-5	TGTGCCAGCATGTCGAGGGCAGGTTATCAGCCCCAGCATTTT	CASMSRAGYQPQHF
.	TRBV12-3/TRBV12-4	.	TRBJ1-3	TGTGCCAGCAGTTTAAGTGGAAAGACCATACATTTT	CASSLSGKTIHF
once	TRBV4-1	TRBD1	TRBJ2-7	TGTGCCAGCAGCCAAGATCAGGACAGGGGGGGCGAGCAGTACTTC	CASSQDQDRGGEQYF
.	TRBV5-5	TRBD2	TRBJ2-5	TGTGCCAGCAGCTTATCACCGCCAGCCTCCGGGGCTAGCGGCCAAGAGACCCAGTACTTC	CASSLSPPASGASGQETQYF
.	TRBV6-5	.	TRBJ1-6	TGTGCCAGCAAACCGGGGGGGAATTTACCCCTCCACTTT	CASKPGGNLPLHF
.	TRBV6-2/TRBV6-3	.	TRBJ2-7	TGTGCCAGCACCCCCGGGCGGCAGGGGCAGCAGTACTTC	CASTPGRQGQQYF
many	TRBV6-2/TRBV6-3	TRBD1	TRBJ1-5	TGTGCCAGCAGTTACGGGACAGGAGCCCAGCCCCAGCATTTT	CASSYGTGAQPQHF
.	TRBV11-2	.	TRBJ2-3	TGTGCCAGCAGCTTAGATCTCAAGGTCAGGCGTCAGGTATTT	CASSLDLKVRRQVF
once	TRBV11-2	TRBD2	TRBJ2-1	TGTGCCAGCAACCAAAGGGAGGGTGGGGGAGTCGTATACAATGAGCAGTTCTTC	CASNQREGGGVVYNEQFF
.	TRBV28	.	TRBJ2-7	TGTGCCAGCAAAGATAGGGACAACTACGAGCAGTACTTC	CASKDRDNYEQYF
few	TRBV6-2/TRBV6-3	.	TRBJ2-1	TGTGCCAGCTGCCCTGTCCCCTGGGGTGTCGAGCAGTTCTTC	CASCPVPWGVEQFF
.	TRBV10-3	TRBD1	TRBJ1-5	TGTGCCATCGGTCAGGGGGCGGGCAATCAGCCCCTGCATTTT	CAIGQGAGNQPLHF
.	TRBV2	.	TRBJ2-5	TGTGCCAACTCCCGGGACAACCAAGAGACCCAGTACTTC	CANSRDNQETQYF
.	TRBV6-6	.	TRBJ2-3	TGTGTCAGCAGTTACTCGAGGCCCAGGGTTCCAGATACGCAGTATTTT	CVSSYSRPRVPDTQYF
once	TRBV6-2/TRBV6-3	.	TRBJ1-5	TGTGCCAGCAGTGCCTGGGGGCGTAATCAGTCCCAGCATTTT	CASSAWGRNQSQHF
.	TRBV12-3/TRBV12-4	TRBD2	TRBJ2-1	TGTGCCAGCAGTGAATGGACTAGCGGGAGATATGAGCAGTTCTTC	CASSEWTSGRYEQFF
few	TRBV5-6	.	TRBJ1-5	TGTGCCAGCAGCTTAGGCTACGCCGCGCCCCAGCATTTT	CASSLGYAAPQHF
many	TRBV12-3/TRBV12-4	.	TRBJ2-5	TGTGCCAGTGGCCCGTCCCTAGCGAGCCAAGAGACCCAGTACTTC	CASGPSLASQETQYF
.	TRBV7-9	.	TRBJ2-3	TGTGCCAGCAGGTTCGGCGGAAGCACAGATACGCAGTATTTT	CASRFGGSTDTQYF
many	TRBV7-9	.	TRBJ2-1	TGCGCCAGCAGCTTGGACTCTTACAATGAGCAGTTCTTC	CASSLDSYNEQFF
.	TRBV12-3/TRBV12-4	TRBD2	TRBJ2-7	TGTGCCAACAGTTTAGGACTAGCCATTACCCACGAGCAGTACTTC	CANSLGLAITHEQYF
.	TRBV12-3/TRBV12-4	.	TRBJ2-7	TGTGCCAGCAGCGTAGACAGGTCCTCCTACGAGCAGTACTTC	CASSVDRSSYEQYF
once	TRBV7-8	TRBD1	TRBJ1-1	TGTGCCAGCAGCTCGATCGGTGTACAGGGGGAAAAAGCAGACGCTGAAGCTTTCTTT	CASSSIGVQGEKADAEAFF
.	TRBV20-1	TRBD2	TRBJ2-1	TGCAGTGCTAGGACATTAGCGGGAACTCACCCTCTCTCCTACAATGAGCAGTTCTTC	CSARTLAGTHPLSYNEQFF
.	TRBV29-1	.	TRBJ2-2	TGCAGCGGGCATGGGCCTAACACCGGGGAGCTGTTTTTT	CSGHGPNTGELFF
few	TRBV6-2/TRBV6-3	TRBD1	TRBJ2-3	TGTGCCAGCAGCAAGGGGGCGAGGTGGTCGGATACGCAGTATTTT	CASSKGARWSDTQYF
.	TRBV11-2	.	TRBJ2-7	TGTGCCAGCAGCTTGAGCGGACAGCGTTCCTACGAGCAGTACTTC	CASSLSGQRSYEQYF
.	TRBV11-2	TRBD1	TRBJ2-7	TGTGCCAGCAGCTTAAGGGACAGGGGGTACGAGCAGCACTTC	CASSLRDRGYEQHF
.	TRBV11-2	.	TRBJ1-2	TGTGTCAACAGCTTAAGTTTTCGGCCGCGTGCGTCCCGAAATGGCTACACCTTC	CVNSLSFRPRASRNGYTF
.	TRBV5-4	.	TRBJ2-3	TGTGCCAGCAGCTTGGTTAGGTCGGGACTTTTCACAGATACGCAGTATTTT	CASSLVRSGLFTDTQYF
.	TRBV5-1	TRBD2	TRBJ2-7	TGCGCCAGCAGCCCGACTAGGGAGGGGGAGCAGTACTTC	CASSPTREGEQYF
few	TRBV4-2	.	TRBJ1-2	TGTGCCAGCCAAGAGGGCAGGTCATCCGTCTATGGCTACACCTTC	CASQEGRSSVYGYTF
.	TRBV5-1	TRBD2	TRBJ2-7	TGCGCCAGCAGCCTAGGGACTAGCGGGACTTCGTCCACCTACGAGCAGTACTTC	CASSLGTSGTSSTYEQYF
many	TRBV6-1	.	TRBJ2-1	TGTGCCAGCACCGCCATAAAGAGCTCCTACAATGAGCAGTTCTTC	CASTAIKSSYNEQFF
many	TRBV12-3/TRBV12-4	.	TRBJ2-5	TGTGCCAGCAGTGAGGGGGAGACCCAGTACTTC	CASSEGETQYF
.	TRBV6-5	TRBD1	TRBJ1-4	TGTGCCAGCAGATCTGACAGGGGAAAAGAAAAACTGTTTTTT	CASRSDRGKEKLFF
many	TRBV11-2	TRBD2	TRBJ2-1	TGTGCCAGCAGCTTATATCGCGGGAGTTTGGACAATGAGCAGTTCTTC	CASSLYRGSLDNEQFF
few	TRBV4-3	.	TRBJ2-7	TGCGCCAGCAGCCAAGATTATGGACACATCTACGAGCAGTACTTC	CASSQDYGHIYEQYF
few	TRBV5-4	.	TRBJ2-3	TGTGCCAGCGAGGGAGACGGCACAGATACGCAGTATTTT	CASEGDGTDTQYF
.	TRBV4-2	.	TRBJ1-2	TGTGCCAGCAGCCAAGGTCAGGGCACGAACTATGGGTACACCTTC	CASSQGQGTNYGYTF
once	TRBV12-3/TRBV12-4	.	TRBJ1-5	TGTGCCAGCATGGGGGGAGGCGGTCAGCCCCAGCATTTT	CASMGGGGQPQHF
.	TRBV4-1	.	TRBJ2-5	TGCGCCAGCAACCTCCTGGTGGGAATGCAGGAGACCCAGTACTTC	CASNLLVGMQETQYF